Sequencing of this T cell receptor (beta chain) was carried out in a study of T cells after yellow fever vaccination. In the study overall: SMART-Seq v4 Ultra Low Input served to prepare low-cell-number fractions.

The sample holds many counts of this clonotype. What it binds is not known. A single record per CDR3 protein comes from TCRdb applying MiXCR to the 5' RACE reads. The table shows tens of thousands of distinct CDR3 sequences, with around 7.7% occurring only once. Study-wide results and caveats: Detected again after the booster were most primary-vaccination clones, at 96% CD4 and around 91% CD8. Abundant clonotypes (contaminants from the bulk population) could be present in FACS-sorted repertoires.

Germline loops: CDR1 DFQATT, CDR2 SNEGSKA (reference sequence). The length of the CDR3 is 15 residues. Unmatched junction bases numbered 10, after V lost 6 bases and J lost 4 bases. The chain carries TRBV20-1 and TRBJ2-3; TRBD2 matches at 10 bases. The clonotype was recovered from a man aged 18 to 29 who received the YFV17D yellow fever vaccine. The specimen comprised CD8+ T cells sorted from PBMCs, sampled approximately 11 days after the first yellow fever vaccination. The CDR3 region has the DNA TGCAGTGCAGTACCAAGCGGGGGGGCAGCAGATACGCAGTATTTT. This gives the protein CSAVPSGGAADTQYF.